This passage covers 5 T cell receptor beta chains from one sample sequenced in a study of blood T cell repertoires in COVID-19. Repertoires were generated with immunoSEQ multiplex PCR, while TCRdb's copy carries only in-frame clones and drops some. The table has about 120,000 clones, approximately 80% seen once. The sequenced material came from peripheral blood. These receptors all stem from a man in his sixties or seventies with active or convalescent COVID-19.

V gene TRBV10-3 combines with J gene TRBJ2-1, with 12 bases identical to TRBD2. The CDR3 length is 14 residues. Trimming removed 6 bases from V and 4 bases from J; junction bases left unmatched: 1. CDR1 and CDR2 from the germline V gene are ENHRY and SYGVKD. The CDR3 region is CAISGTSGYNEQFF. Written as DNA, the CDR3 is TGTGCCATCAGCGGGACTAGCGGGTACAATGAGCAGTTCTTC.

In its sample, this clone was seen a few times. The rearrangement uses TRBV6-5 and TRBJ1-1, with 10 bases that match TRBD1. With 1 base clipped from V and 10 bases from J, the junction kept 3 bases outside the gene matches. The CDR3 has 13 amino acids. From germline, CDR1 is MNHEY and CDR2 SVGAGI. The CDR3 reads CASSYLGQGGAFF. CDR3 coding DNA: TGTGCCAGCAGTTACTTAGGACAGGGGGGAGCTTTCTTT.

The chain employs TRBV11-1 and TRBJ2-5, with D maybe TRBD2 (6 bases). The germline V gene encodes CDR1 SGHAT and CDR2 FQDESV (reference sequence). The CDR3 length is 14 residues. Trimming removed 5 bases at V and 5 bases at J, with 15 bases between. CDR3 sequence: CASSRSTGGETQYF. The CDR3 region has the DNA TGTGCCAGCAGCAGATCAACTGGAGGGGAGACCCAGTACTTC.

The gene calls are TRBV5-4 and TRBJ1-3; TRBD1 matches at 8 bases. After removal of 5 bases from V and 0 bases from J, the junction contained 4 bases not matched to a gene. Looked up from germline, CDR1 is SGHNT and CDR2 is YYREEE (reference sequence). This CDR3 is 15 amino acids long. CDR3 residues: CASSSDRDSGNTIYF. CDR3 nucleotide sequence: TGTGCCAGCAGTTCGGACAGGGACTCTGGAAACACCATATATTTT.

The chain is built from TRBV5-6 and TRBJ1-2, with D possibly matching TRBD1 (5 bases). CDR1 and CDR2 (germline): SGHDT, YYEEEE. The CDR3 runs 12 residues. The V and J ends lost 0 bases and 8 bases respectively, with 8 bases between them. Here the CDR3 reads CASSLVRGGYTF. For the CDR3, the DNA is TGTGCCAGCAGCTTGGTAAGGGGAGGCTACACCTTC.